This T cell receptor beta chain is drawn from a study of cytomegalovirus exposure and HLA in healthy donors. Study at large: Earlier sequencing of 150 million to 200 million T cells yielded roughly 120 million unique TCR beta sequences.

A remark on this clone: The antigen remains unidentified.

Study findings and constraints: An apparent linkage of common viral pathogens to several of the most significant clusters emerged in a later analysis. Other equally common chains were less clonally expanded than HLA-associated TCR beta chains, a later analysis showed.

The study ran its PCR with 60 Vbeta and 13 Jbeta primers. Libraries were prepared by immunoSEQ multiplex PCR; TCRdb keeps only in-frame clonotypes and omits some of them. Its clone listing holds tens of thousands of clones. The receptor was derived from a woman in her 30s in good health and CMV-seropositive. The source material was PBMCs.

The CDR3 spells CASSASGGVSSQYF. The CDR3 DNA reads as TGTGCCAGCAGTGCCTCAGGGGGCGTTTCGTCCCAGTACTTC. The chain carries TRBV6-1 and TRBJ2-5; TRBD1 matches at 8 bases. Trimming at V came to 4 bases and at J to 9 bases, leaving 10 bases not matched to a gene. CDR3 length: 14 residues. Germline CDR1 MNHNS, CDR2 SASEGT.